These 19 T cell receptor beta chains originate from one sample sequenced in a study of regulatory T cells in long-lasting Graves disease. Time point defined: newly diagnosed GD, antithyroid drugs for less than 3 months. The TCR library was made from RNA extracted from PBMCs. The authors built TCR beta libraries using iRepertoire HTBI primers and Arm-PCR of CDR3 regions. Each CDR3 protein gets one entry after TCRdb re-called the multiplex PCR reads with MiXCR. The top ten hold roughly 35% of the sample, which has approximately 310,000 distinct CDR3 sequences, 18% seen once. Sequences were derived from peripheral blood mononuclear cells (PBMCs), sampled at new diagnosis, from a patient treated with antithyroid drugs. These receptors were collected from a female donor with Graves disease.

This clonotype was seen more than once but under ten times. This chain uses TRBV19 with TRBJ1-4; 8 positions agree with TRBD1. This CDR3 comprises 14 residues. The germline V gene has CDR1 LNHDA and CDR2 SQIVND (reference sequence). J lost 6 bases, V lost 8 bases, and 8 bases had no gene match. The CDR3 spells CASLADRADEKLFF. As DNA, the CDR3 is TGTGCCAGTTTGGCGGACAGGGCGGATGAAAAACTGTTTTTT.

Concerning this clonotype: Since a much larger clone is just one base distant, this may be a read error. The chain is built from TRBV20-1 and TRBJ2-7, with 8 bases matching TRBD2. Germline V gene data show CDR1 as DFQATT and CDR2 as SNEGSKA (reference sequence). This CDR3 region has 14 residues. J gave up 7 bases and V 1 base, and 9 bases lay outside the gene matches. As DNA, the CDR3 is TGCAGTGCTAGAGTGGAAGCGGGAGAGGATGAGCAGTACTTC. It codes for CSARVEAGEDEQYF.

This clonotype was seen at least ten times. The chain carries TRBV11-2 and TRBJ1-2; D is undetermined. Germline values: CDR1 SGHAT, CDR2 FQNNGV. This CDR3 has 15 amino acids. Trimming pared 1 base from V and 0 bases from J, leaving 9 bases between. CDR3 amino acids: CASSLGAATNYGYTF. Here the CDR3 DNA reads TGTGCCAGCAGCTTAGGGGCAGCCACTAACTATGGCTACACCTTC.

This clonotype was observed a single time. This sequence is one base from a far larger clone and is likely a read error. V gene TRBV12-3 or TRBV12-4 combines with J gene TRBJ2-5, with 10 bases that match TRBD2. The J call is uncertain, as TRBJ2-1 better fits the DNA end. The CDR3 is made up of 15 amino acids. The CDR3: CASSASGGRYNEQFF. CDR3 coding DNA: TGTGCCAGCAGTGCTAGCGGGGGTCGATACAATGAGCAGTTCTTC.

Written as DNA, the CDR3 is TGTGCCAGCAGTTTAGGGGGGGCCGCAGATACGCAGTATTTT. It yields the protein CASSLGGAADTQYF. The V and J genes are TRBV12-3 or TRBV12-4 and TRBJ2-3, with D tentatively TRBD1 or TRBD2 (6 bases each). The CDR3 contains 14 residues. Deletions cut 1 base from V and 4 bases from J, with 9 bases between.

There are many counts of this clonotype. The gene calls are TRBV11-2 and TRBJ1-6; D unresolved. Germline V gives CDR1 SGHAT, CDR2 FQNNGV. V dropped 5 bases and J dropped 11 bases, with 13 bases sitting between them. The CDR3 has 13 residues. The CDR3 region is CASSVSAFPPLHF. For the CDR3, the DNA is TGTGCCAGCAGCGTTTCAGCCTTTCCACCCCTCCACTTT.

The sample holds many counts of this clonotype. The genes are TRBV12-3 or TRBV12-4 and TRBJ2-5; TRBD2 aligns across 7 bases. V dropped 1 base and J dropped 5; count of bases not matched to a gene: 1. CDR3 size: 13 residues. The CDR3 spells CASSLDGRETQYF. The CDR3 coding sequence is TGTGCCAGCAGTTTAGACGGGAGGGAGACCCAGTACTTC.

The sample holds many counts of this clonotype. J is TRBJ2-3 and V is TRBV19, with a weak D call TRBD1 (6 bases). There are 15 residues in the CDR3. Germline CDR1 LNHDA, CDR2 SQIVND (reference sequence). With 6 bases removed from V and 0 bases from J, the gap between germline ends came to 13 bases. The CDR3 loop reads CASRPGTRSTDTQYF. In DNA, the CDR3 is TGTGCCAGTAGACCAGGGACACGAAGCACAGATACGCAGTATTTT.

This clonotype occurred many times. V gene TRBV27 combines with J gene TRBJ1-4; D unresolved. Looked up from germline, CDR1 is MNHEY and CDR2 is SMNVEV (reference sequence). Trimming pared 7 bases from V and 4 bases from J, leaving 22 bases between. The CDR3 is 17 amino acids. In nucleotides, the CDR3 is TGTGCCAGCACTCTTGAGCCCCCCGGAGACTTTAATGAAAAACTGTTTTTT. Translating gives CASTLEPPGDFNEKLFF.

J is TRBJ2-1 and V is TRBV28; perhaps D is TRBD1 or TRBD2 (6 bases each). TRBJ2-5 matches the DNA end more closely, so the J call is doubtful. From germline, CDR1 is MDHEN and CDR2 SYDVKM. This CDR3 contains 16 residues. The CDR3 loop reads CASSPATGGELETQYF. CDR3 sequence (DNA): TGTGCCAGCAGCCCCGCGACAGGAGGGGAGTTGGAGACCCAGTACTTC.

This clonotype was recorded many times. The chain employs TRBV5-1 and TRBJ2-7; TRBD2 agrees at 10 bases. Germline V gene data show CDR1 as SGHRS and CDR2 as YFSETQ. CDR3 length: 16 amino acids. V was pared by 3 bases and J by 0 bases, with 6 bases of the junction left unmatched. CDR3 sequence: CASSSRTSGSSYEQYF. The CDR3 bases are TGCGCCAGCAGCTCGAGGACTAGCGGTAGCTCCTACGAGCAGTACTTC.

At least ten counts were recorded for this clonotype. The chain combines TRBV28 with TRBJ1-2; D unclear. V gave up 3 bases and J gave up 5 bases, with 7 bases separating them. From germline, CDR1 is MDHEN and CDR2 SYDVKM. The CDR3 consists of 12 residues. DNA for the CDR3: TGTGCCAGCAGTTTGGCGGAGTATGGCTACACCTTC. Translating it yields CASSLAEYGYTF.

This clonotype has a single count. The V call is TRBV29-1, the J call TRBJ1-4; D is possibly TRBD1 (5 bases). V shed 2 bases and J shed 7 bases, with 14 bases lying between them. This CDR3 region has 14 residues. Germline loops: CDR1 SQVTM, CDR2 ANQGSEA. CDR3 region: CSVEPGTGGEKLFF. CDR3 DNA: TGCAGCGTTGAACCAGGGACCGGGGGTGAAAAACTGTTTTTT.

Many counts were recorded for this clonotype. The V gene is TRBV7-2, the J gene TRBJ2-1; 13 bases map to TRBD2. CDR1 SGHTA and CDR2 FQGNSA come from the germline V gene. V shed 3 bases and J 15 bases; nucleotides not matched to a gene: 8. The CDR3 totals 14 residues. The CDR3 bases are TGTGCCAGCAGCTTGCAAGGGACTAGCGGGACTTCGTTCTTC. Protein: CASSLQGTSGTSFF.

V gene TRBV12-3 or TRBV12-4 combines with J gene TRBJ2-3; 9 bases are shared with TRBD1. The CDR3 contains 17 residues. With 3 bases clipped from V and 1 base from J, the junction kept 8 bases outside the gene matches. In nucleotides, the CDR3 is TGTGCCAGCAGTTTTCCGGGACAGGGTATCGGCACAGATACGCAGTATTTT. Its translation: CASSFPGQGIGTDTQYF.

This clonotype was counted at least ten times. The CDR3 reads CASSLLLRLAATGDTQYF. CDR3 bases: TGTGCCAGCAGCCTATTATTGCGTCTAGCGGCAACGGGAGATACGCAGTATTTT. This chain links TRBV11-2 with TRBJ2-3; 7 bases fit TRBD2. Germline values: CDR1 SGHAT, CDR2 FQNNGV. J lost 5 bases, V lost 5 bases, and 19 bases had no gene match. CDR3 length: 18 amino acids. Using reference TRBV11-2 and TRBJ2-3 for the parts outside the CDR3, the full variable domain is EAGVAQSPRYKIIEKRQSVAFWCNPISGHATLYWYQQILGQGPKLLIQFQNNGVVDDSQLPKDRFSAERLKGVDSTLKIQPAKLEDSAVYLCASSLLLRLAATGDTQYFGPGTRLTVL.

In this sample, this clonotype turned up many times. The junction shows a germline mismatch at one end, possibly a read error. The J gene is TRBJ2-7, the V gene TRBV12-3 or TRBV12-4; D is undetermined. The CDR3 is made up of 11 amino acids. The CDR3 coding sequence is TGTGCCAGCAGTTTCGGTCCGGAGCCTCACTTC. Translating gives CASSFGPEPHF.

The chain is built from TRBV4-1 and TRBJ2-1; D is undetermined. V lost 3 bases and J 6 bases, leaving 6 bases between the germline ends. The CDR3 runs to 12 residues. Germline V gene sequence: CDR1 MGHRA, CDR2 YSYEKL. As DNA, the CDR3 is TGCGCCAGCAGCCAGTCACGCAATGAGCAGTTCTTC. Amino acid sequence: CASSQSRNEQFF.

The table lists this clonotype with a few counts. With a much larger clone just one base away, this may be a read error. The chain combines TRBV9 with TRBJ1-2; D is uncertain. This CDR3 region has 12 residues. Germline V lookup: CDR1 SGDLS, CDR2 YYNGEE. V lost 6 bases, J lost 2 bases, and 8 bases lay in between. The CDR3 protein is CASNDGNYGYTF. CDR3 nucleotide sequence: TGTGCCAGCAACGACGGAAACTATGGCTACACCTTC. Together with reference TRBV9 and TRBJ1-2, the CDR3 gives the full variable domain: DSGVTQTPKHLITATGQRVTLRCSPRSGDLSVYWYQQSLDQGLQFLIQYYNGEERAKGNILERFSAQQFPDLHSELNLSSLELGDSALYFCASNDGNYGYTFGSGTRLTVV.